These 18 T cell receptor beta chains came from one sample sequenced in a study of blood T cell repertoires in COVID-19. Libraries were prepared by immunoSEQ multiplex PCR; TCRdb keeps only in-frame clonotypes and omits some of them. The table has about 150,000 clones, about 80% seen once; the top ten hold approximately 5%. The sample was peripheral blood. These receptors were taken from a human donor in a cohort sampled during active COVID-19.

The V gene is TRBV5-1, the J gene TRBJ2-5; 9 bases fit TRBD2. The CDR3 is 15 residues long. Trimming cost V 4 bases and J 3 bases; bases outside gene matches: 7. The germline CDR1 and CDR2 sequences are SGHRS and YFSETQ. The CDR3 sequence: CASSRAGGPEETQYF. The CDR3 DNA is TGCGCCAGCAGCAGGGCGGGAGGGCCCGAAGAGACCCAGTACTTC.

J is TRBJ2-3 and V is TRBV5-1; possible D gene TRBD1, 6 bases. Trimming took 4 bases from V and 3 from J, leaving 21 bases between them. The V gene's germline CDR1 is SGHRS and CDR2 YFSETQ. The CDR3 sequence is 17 residues long. For the CDR3, the DNA is TGCGCCAGCAGCGCAACCGCAGGGGTTGGGTTTACAGATACGCAGTATTTT. It yields the protein CASSATAGVGFTDTQYF.

The chain combines TRBV12-3 or TRBV12-4 with TRBJ1-2; a weak D match, TRBD1 (5 bases). Trimming removed 4 bases from V and 4 bases from J, with 10 bases in between. The CDR3 sequence is 13 residues long. The CDR3 protein is CASSSGQTYGYTF. CDR3 nucleotide sequence: TGTGCCAGCAGTTCCGGACAAACCTATGGCTACACCTTC.

The chain joins TRBV10-3 to TRBJ1-1; 9 positions agree with TRBD1. Germline CDR1 and CDR2: ENHRY and SYGVKD. The CDR3 spans 14 residues. J was trimmed by 7 bases and V by 6 bases; bases with no gene match: 9. CDR3 nucleotide sequence: TGTGCCATCAGGGGGACAGGGACAACAAGTGAAGCTTTCTTT. Its protein is CAIRGTGTTSEAFF.

In DNA form, the CDR3 reads TGTGCCAGCAGCCCTCGACTAGCGGGGGGCACAGATACGCAGTATTTT. The encoded protein is CASSPRLAGGTDTQYF. This chain uses TRBV7-6 with TRBJ2-3, with 12 bases identical to TRBD2. Losses at the gene ends were 5 bases for V and 1 base for J; bases not matched to a gene: 4. CDR3 length: 16 residues. The germline V gene encodes CDR1 SGHVS and CDR2 FNYEAQ.

V is TRBV11-3 and J is TRBJ2-3; D possibly corresponds to TRBD1 (6 bases). CDR1 is SGHNT, CDR2 YENEEA, per germline. CDR3 length: 14 residues. V lost 5 bases, J lost 4 bases, and 13 bases lay in between. The CDR3 DNA reads TGTGCCAGCAGCCAACAGGGCGTATCAGATACGCAGTATTTT. It translates to CASSQQGVSDTQYF.

The chain has TRBV19 and TRBJ1-3, with 9 positions matching TRBD1. The V gene's germline CDR1 is LNHDA and CDR2 SQIVND (reference sequence). This CDR3 has 12 residues. CDR3 DNA: TGTGGAACGGGACAGGGTGGAAACACCATATATTTT. Its protein product is CGTGQGGNTIYF.

V and J are TRBV5-6 and TRBJ2-5; maybe TRBD2 (5 bases). The V gene's germline CDR1 is SGHDT and CDR2 YYEEEE. V was trimmed by 3 bases and J by 4 bases, leaving 13 bases between them. The CDR3 consists of 14 residues. CDR3 bases: TGTGCCAGCAGCTGGAACGATCGGGGAGAGACCCAGTACTTC. It specifies CASSWNDRGETQYF.

In DNA, the CDR3 is TGTGCCAGTAGTATCGAGGGAAATCAGCCCCAGCATTTT. It is translated as CASSIEGNQPQHF. V usage is TRBV19 and J usage is TRBJ1-5; the D is unclear. Germline CDR1 LNHDA, CDR2 SQIVND (reference sequence). Trimming stripped 3 bases from V and 4 bases from J, with 7 bases between. This CDR3 contains 13 residues.

The rearrangement joins TRBV6-4 to TRBJ2-2, with 8 bases that match TRBD2. Germline V gene lookup returns CDR1 MRHNA and CDR2 SNTAGT. The V segment lost 3 bases and the J segment 4 bases; nucleotides outside the gene matches: 7. This CDR3 is 16 amino acids long. The DNA of the CDR3 is TGTGCCAGCAGTGAGACGGCGGGAGGAGGCACCGGGGAGCTGTTTTTT. Translation gives CASSETAGGGTGELFF.

This clone was recorded only once. The J gene is TRBJ2-1, the V gene TRBV21-1; TRBD1, the table's D call, was not compared with the DNA. TRBV21-1 is a pseudogene segment. The CDR3 loop spans 13 amino acids. The CDR3, as DNA: TGTGCCAGCAGACAACACAGTTACAATGAGCAGTTCTTC. This translates into CASRQHSYNEQFF.

J is TRBJ2-2 and V is TRBV7-3; 11 bases are a match to TRBD2. J lost 5 bases, V lost 5 bases, and 10 bases had no gene match. From germline, CDR1 is SGHTA and CDR2 FQGTGA. This CDR3 is built from 17 residues. The CDR3 region has the DNA TGTGCCAGCAGCCCCTTTAGCGGGGGGGCATCGACCGGGGAGCTGTTTTTT. Amino acids: CASSPFSGGASTGELFF.

V and J are TRBV3-1 (or the pseudogene TRBV3-2) and TRBJ2-2, with D maybe TRBD2 (5 bases). Germline assignment: CDR1 LGHDT and CDR2 YNNKEL (reference sequence). Between the trimmed V and J ends, which lost 2 bases and 6 bases, there was a span of 10 bases. The CDR3 consists of 14 residues. Here the CDR3 DNA reads TGTGCCAGCAGCCAAATGCGGGCATCCGGGGAGCTGTTTTTT. It specifies CASSQMRASGELFF.

The chain couples TRBV7-9 to TRBJ2-1, with 9 nucleotides matching TRBD2. Germline V gives CDR1 SEHNR, CDR2 FQNEAQ (reference sequence). The J segment lost 8 bases and the V segment lost 5 bases, leaving 10 bases of the junction unmatched. CDR3 size: 15 residues. CDR3 protein: CASSPKAGGPHEQFF. CDR3 in DNA: TGTGCCAGCAGCCCAAAAGCGGGGGGCCCACATGAGCAGTTCTTC.

This chain connects TRBV14 to TRBJ2-2; no clear D gene. The CDR3 spans 14 residues. The V gene lost 3 bases and the J gene lost 3 bases, with 8 bases spanning the gap. In germline, CDR1 is SGHDN, CDR2 FVKESK. CDR3 sequence: CASSHFADTGELFF. The CDR3 DNA follows: TGTGCCAGCAGCCATTTCGCAGACACCGGGGAGCTGTTTTTT. Full variable domain (rest looked up from reference TRBV14 and TRBJ2-2): EAGVTQFPSHSVIEKGQTVTLRCDPISGHDNLYWYRRVMGKEIKFLLHFVKESKQDESGMPNNRFLAERTGGTYSTLKVQPAELEDSGVYFCASSHFADTGELFFGEGSRLTVL.

The chain uses TRBV11-3 and TRBJ2-7; 7 nucleotides align to TRBD1. V lost 5 bases to trimming and J lost 3 bases; unmatched junction nucleotides: 4. Germline-derived CDR1 and CDR2 are SGHNT and YENEEA. The CDR3 covers 13 residues. CDR3 in amino acids: CASSAGGDYEQYF. The CDR3 DNA is TGTGCCAGCAGCGCAGGGGGTGACTACGAGCAGTACTTC.

The J gene is TRBJ2-5, the V gene TRBV24-1, with 8 bases identical to TRBD1. The CDR3 extends over 16 amino acids. The V gene's germline CDR1 is KGHDR and CDR2 SFDVKD. Trimming cost V 0 bases and J 4 bases; bases outside gene matches: 6. This CDR3 is CATSDLSRGRAETQYF. In nucleotides, the CDR3 is TGTGCCACCAGTGATTTGTCCAGGGGGCGGGCAGAGACCCAGTACTTC.

The CDR3 nucleotides read TGTGCCAGCAGTCAGGGGCGATCAAACTATGGCTACACCTTC. This sequence encodes CASSQGRSNYGYTF. The chain has TRBV6-5 and TRBJ1-2, with D perhaps TRBD1 (6 bases). Trimming left V 5 bases short and J 2 bases short, with 12 bases between. Per germline, CDR1 MNHEY and CDR2 SVGAGI. CDR3 length: 14 amino acids.